This T cell receptor (beta chain) originates from a study of vaccination and CD4 T cells after COVID-19. Turning to the study itself: Six men and four women formed the convalescents, two being Hispanic. Study-level results: Convalescent patients' median share of reactive clones seen only post-vaccination was approximately 90%.

For this clonotype: Antigen: not known.

The treatment: 10-day PBMC culture with coronavirus spike peptide pools or control peptides (ViraFEST assay). CD4+ T-cell collection from the unexposed donor predated the COVID-19 pandemic (2011-2018). Before TCRs were sequenced, ViraFEST expanded antigen-specific T cells with peptide pools. Sequence data for DNA of cultured CD4+ T cells were generated by the Oncomine TCR Beta short-read assay. TCRdb re-analysed the PCR reads in MiXCR, keeping a single row per CDR3 protein. This sample yields about 5,400 distinct CDR3 sequences, of which approximately 62% are seen a single time; less than 55% belongs to the top ten. The clonotype comes from a human donor in good health. Sequenced material: CD4+ T cells from blood, cultured in vitro.

The CDR3 DNA follows: TGCGCCAGCAGTGAGTCCCGAGCGATCTATGGCTACACCTTC. The encoded protein is CASSESRAIYGYTF. The V call is TRBV10-2, the J call TRBJ1-2, with unresolved D. The CDR3 sequence is 14 residues long. Germline lookup yields CDR1 WSHSY and CDR2 SAAADI. Trimming stripped 0 bases from V and 4 bases from J, with 9 bases between.